This T cell receptor (beta chain) is drawn from a study of tumor-infiltrating lymphocytes in localized non-small cell lung cancer. Study overall: Each patient gave resected tumor and non-adjacent uninvolved lung tissue.

Libraries were prepared by immunoSEQ multiplex PCR; TCRdb keeps only in-frame clonotypes and omits some of them. The data hold under 8,000 clones, with around 77% observed a single time. Germline V gene lookup returns CDR1 SGHDT and CDR2 YYEEEE. CDR3 length: 14 amino acids. The V end was cut by 2 bases, the J end by 4 bases, with 12 bases between. The sample taken for sequencing was lung tumor tissue. The sequence was obtained from a human donor with non-small cell lung cancer. The rearrangement uses TRBV5-6 and TRBJ1-2; a possible D gene is TRBD1 (6 bases). CDR3 sequence (DNA): TGTGCCAGCAGCTTCAGGGGACTGCGCTATGGCTACACCTTC. Its protein product is CASSFRGLRYGYTF.